Below, one T cell receptor beta chain is given with its context. Its antigen remains unknown. Amplified regions were TCR beta CDR3 sequences from RNA transcripts. With the HTBI primer set, the TCR CDR3 went through a first round of RT-PCR. TCRdb re-analysed the multiplex PCR reads in MiXCR, keeping a single row per CDR3 protein. The top ten clones hold about 8.3% of a sample with 450,000 to 700,000 distinct CDR3 sequences, just over 45% of them seen once. CDR3 length equals 13 residues. With V trimmed by 5 bases and J by 7 bases, 3 bases remained unmatched. Germline V gene lookup returns CDR1 SSHAT and CDR2 FNYEAQ (reference sequence). This sample stems from a study of T cells in Graves' hyperthyroidism and ophthalmopathy. Study conclusions and caveats: Ophthalmopathy got predicted by the model a median about 6.7 months before its onset.

If no ophthalmopathy progression occurred within 18 months, Graves' hyperthyroidism was stable. Exclusion criteria comprised uncontrolled infection, other autoimmune disease, pregnancy or lactation. Diagnostic decisions used clinical symptoms, serum thyroxine and TRAb, thyroid ultrasound and orbital computed tomography. The rearrangement joins TRBV7-7 to TRBJ2-5, with 11 bases fitting TRBD2. This clonotype was obtained from a young woman with Graves' hyperthyroidism. Material: peripheral blood or thyroid tissue (not recorded which). The CDR3 here is CASSQLAGGTQYF. The CDR3 DNA sequence: TGTGCCAGCAGCCAGCTAGCGGGAGGGACCCAGTACTTC.